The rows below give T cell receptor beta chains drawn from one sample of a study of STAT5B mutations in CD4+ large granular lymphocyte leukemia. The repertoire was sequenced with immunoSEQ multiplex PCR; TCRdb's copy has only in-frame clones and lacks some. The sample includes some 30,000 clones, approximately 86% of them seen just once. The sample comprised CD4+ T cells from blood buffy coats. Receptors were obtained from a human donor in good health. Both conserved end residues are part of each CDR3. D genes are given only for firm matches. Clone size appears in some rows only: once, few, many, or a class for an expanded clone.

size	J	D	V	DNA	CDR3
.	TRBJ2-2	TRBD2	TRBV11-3	TGTGCCAGCAGCTGGGGACTAGCGGGAGGAGGGACCGGGGAGCTGTTTTTT	CASSWGLAGGGTGELFF
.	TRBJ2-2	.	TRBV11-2	TGTGCCAGCAGCTTAGATCTCGCTACCGGGGAGCTGTTTTTT	CASSLDLATGELFF
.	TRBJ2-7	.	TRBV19	TGTGCCAGTAGTAAAGGTCGAGGTCTCTCCTACGAGCAGTACTTC	CASSKGRGLSYEQYF
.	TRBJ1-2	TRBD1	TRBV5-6	TGTGCCAGCAGCCACCGCCGGGACAGGGTAGGGTATGGCTACACCTTC	CASSHRRDRVGYGYTF
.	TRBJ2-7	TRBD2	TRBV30	TGTGCCCTCCGACTAGCGGGAATATACGAGCAGTACTTC	CALRLAGIYEQYF
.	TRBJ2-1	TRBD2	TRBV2	TGTGCCAGCAGGGTTACTAGCGGGAGTAACAATGAGCAGTTCTTC	CASRVTSGSNNEQFF
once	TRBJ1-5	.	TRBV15	TGTGCCACCAGCAGAGAGGGCAGACAGTTAAATCAGCCCCAGCATTTT	CATSREGRQLNQPQHF
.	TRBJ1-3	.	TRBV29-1	TGCAGCGCCCAAGACCAGAGCTCTGGAAACACCATATATTTT	CSAQDQSSGNTIYF
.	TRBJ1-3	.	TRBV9	TGTGCCAGCAGCGTACAAGGGGCTGGAAACACCATATATTTT	CASSVQGAGNTIYF
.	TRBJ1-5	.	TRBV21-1	TGTGCCAGAGGAGACAGGGGGAGAGGCAATCAGCCCCAGCATTTT	CARGDRGRGNQPQHF